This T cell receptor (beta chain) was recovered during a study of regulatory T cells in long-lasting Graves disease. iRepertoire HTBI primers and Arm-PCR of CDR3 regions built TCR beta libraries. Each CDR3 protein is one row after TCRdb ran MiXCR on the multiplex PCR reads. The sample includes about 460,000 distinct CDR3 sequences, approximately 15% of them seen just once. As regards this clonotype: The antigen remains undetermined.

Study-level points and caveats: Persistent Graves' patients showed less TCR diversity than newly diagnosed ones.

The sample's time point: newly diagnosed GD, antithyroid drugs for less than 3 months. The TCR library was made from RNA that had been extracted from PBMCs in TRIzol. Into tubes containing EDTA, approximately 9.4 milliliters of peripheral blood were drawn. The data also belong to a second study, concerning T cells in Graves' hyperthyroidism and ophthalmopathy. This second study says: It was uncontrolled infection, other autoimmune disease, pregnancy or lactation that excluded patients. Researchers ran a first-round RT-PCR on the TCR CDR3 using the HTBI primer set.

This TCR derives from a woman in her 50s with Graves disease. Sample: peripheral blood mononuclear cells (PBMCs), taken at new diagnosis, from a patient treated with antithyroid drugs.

This CDR3 reads CAISGSTGTSGRAGEQFF. CDR3 coding DNA: TGTGCCATCAGTGGGTCTACCGGGACTAGCGGGAGGGCCGGTGAGCAGTTCTTC. V usage is TRBV10-3 and J usage is TRBJ2-1; 16 nucleotides line up with TRBD2. V dropped 4 bases and J dropped 9; count of bases not matched to a gene: 12. The CDR3 contains 18 residues. The germline gives CDR1 ENHRY, CDR2 SYGVKD.